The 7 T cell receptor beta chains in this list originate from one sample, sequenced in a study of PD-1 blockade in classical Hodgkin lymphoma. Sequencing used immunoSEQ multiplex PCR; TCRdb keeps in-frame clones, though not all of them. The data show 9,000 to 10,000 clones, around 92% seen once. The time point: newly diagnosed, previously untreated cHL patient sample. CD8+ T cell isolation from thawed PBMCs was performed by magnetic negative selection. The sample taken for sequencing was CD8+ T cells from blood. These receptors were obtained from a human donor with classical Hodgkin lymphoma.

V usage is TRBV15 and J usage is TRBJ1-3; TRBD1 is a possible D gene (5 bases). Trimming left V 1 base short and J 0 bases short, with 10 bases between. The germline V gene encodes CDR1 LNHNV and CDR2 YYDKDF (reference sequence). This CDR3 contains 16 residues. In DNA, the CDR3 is TGTGCCACCAGCAGAGGGGACTTTTACTCTGGAAACACCATATATTTT. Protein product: CATSRGDFYSGNTIYF.

The CDR3 here is CASSPGLAGARDTQYF. CDR3 bases: TGTGCCAGCAGCCCGGGACTAGCGGGAGCCCGGGATACGCAGTATTTT. This chain links TRBV5-6 with TRBJ2-3, with 14 bases fitting TRBD2. Germline trimming cut 4 bases from V and 6 bases from J; bases unmatched to any gene: 7. The CDR3 has 16 amino acids. The germline V gene has CDR1 SGHDT and CDR2 YYEEEE.

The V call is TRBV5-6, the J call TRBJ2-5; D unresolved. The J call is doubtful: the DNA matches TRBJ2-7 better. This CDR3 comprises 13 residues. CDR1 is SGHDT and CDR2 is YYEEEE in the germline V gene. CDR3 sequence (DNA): TGTGCCAGCACGCTAGGCGGAACCTACGAGCAGTACTTC. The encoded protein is CASTLGGTYEQYF.

This CDR3 is CASSLSWGGYNEQFF. The DNA of the CDR3 is TGTGCCAGCAGTTTATCATGGGGGGGATACAATGAGCAGTTCTTC. The V gene is TRBV27, the J gene TRBJ2-1; 7 bases match TRBD2. V lost 0 bases and J lost 4; bases outside the gene matches: 3. Germline CDR1 reads MNHEY; CDR2 reads SMNVEV (reference sequence). The CDR3 totals 15 residues.

CDR3 residues: CASSLVPASGANVLTF. The DNA of the CDR3 is TGTGCCAGCAGCTTGGTCCCAGCGTCAGGGGCCAACGTCCTGACTTTC. The V gene is TRBV5-5, the J gene TRBJ2-6; D ambiguous. Germline V CDR1 and CDR2: SGHKS, YYEKEE (reference sequence). The CDR3 spans 16 residues. Trimming pared 0 bases from V and 4 bases from J, leaving 11 bases between. Based on the CDR3 plus reference TRBV5-5 and TRBJ2-6, the full variable domain is DAGVTQSPTHLIKTRGQQVTLRCSPISGHKSVSWYQQVLGQGPQFIFQYYEKEERGRGNFPDRFSARQFPNYSSELNVNALLLGDSALYLCASSLVPASGANVLTFGAGSRLTVL.

CDR3 residues: CASSTRQREYNEQFF. The CDR3 DNA follows: TGTGCCAGCAGTACGAGACAGAGGGAATACAATGAGCAGTTCTTC. V and J are TRBV27 and TRBJ2-1; possibly TRBD1 or TRBD2 for D (5 bases each). Trimming pared 5 bases from V and 4 bases from J, leaving 15 bases between. Germline CDR1 MNHEY, CDR2 SMNVEV (reference sequence). The CDR3 contains 15 residues.

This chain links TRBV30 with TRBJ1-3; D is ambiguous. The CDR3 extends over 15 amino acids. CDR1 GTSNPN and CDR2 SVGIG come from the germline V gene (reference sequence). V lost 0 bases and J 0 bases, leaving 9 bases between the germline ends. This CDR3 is CAWSVAVDSGNTIYF. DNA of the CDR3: TGTGCCTGGAGTGTAGCTGTGGACTCTGGAAACACCATATATTTT.